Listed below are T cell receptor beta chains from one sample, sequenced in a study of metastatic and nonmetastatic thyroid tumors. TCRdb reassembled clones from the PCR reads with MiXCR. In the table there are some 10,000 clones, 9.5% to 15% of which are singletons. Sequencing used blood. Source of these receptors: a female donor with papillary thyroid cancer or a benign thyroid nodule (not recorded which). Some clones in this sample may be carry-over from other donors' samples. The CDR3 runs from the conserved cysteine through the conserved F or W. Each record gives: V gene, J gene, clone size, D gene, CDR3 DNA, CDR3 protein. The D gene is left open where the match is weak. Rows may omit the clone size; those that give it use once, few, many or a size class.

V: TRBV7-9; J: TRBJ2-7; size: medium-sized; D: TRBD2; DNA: TGTGCCAGCAGCTTAGTTGGCCCAGCTAGCGGGGTTTACTCCTACGAGCAGTACTTC; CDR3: CASSLVGPASGVYSYEQYF
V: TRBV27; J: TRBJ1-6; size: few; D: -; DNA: TGTGCCAGCAGCCTTTCGGGACGTACCAATTCACCCCTCCACTTT; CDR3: CASSLSGRTNSPLHF
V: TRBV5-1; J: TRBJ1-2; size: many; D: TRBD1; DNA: TGCGCCAGCAGCCCGGACAGGGGTAACTATGGCTACACCTTC; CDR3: CASSPDRGNYGYTF
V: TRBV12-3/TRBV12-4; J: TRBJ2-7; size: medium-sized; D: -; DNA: TGTGCCAGCACCCCCGACTCCGGCGAGCAGTACTTC; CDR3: CASTPDSGEQYF
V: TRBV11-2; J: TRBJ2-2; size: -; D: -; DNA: TGTGCCAGCAGCCCCTCGGCCTTCACGAACACCGGGGAGCTGTTTTTT; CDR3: CASSPSAFTNTGELFF
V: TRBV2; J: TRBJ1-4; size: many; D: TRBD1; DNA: TGTGCCAGCAGCCGGGACAGTTCTAATGAAAAACTGTTTTTT; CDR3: CASSRDSSNEKLFF
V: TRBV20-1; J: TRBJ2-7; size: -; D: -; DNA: TGCAGTGCTAGAGATATCGGGAGCTCCTACGAGCAGTACTTC; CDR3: CSARDIGSSYEQYF
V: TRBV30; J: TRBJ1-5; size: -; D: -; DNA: TGTGCCTGGAGTGGGACCGGCTATAATCAGCCCCAGCATTTT; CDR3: CAWSGTGYNQPQHF
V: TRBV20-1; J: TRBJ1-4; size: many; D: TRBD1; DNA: TGCAGTGCTCTGAGGGACAGGGGTAATGAAAAACTGTTTTTT; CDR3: CSALRDRGNEKLFF
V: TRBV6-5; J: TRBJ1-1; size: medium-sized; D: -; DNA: TGTGCCAGCAGTTACTCGATGTCGGGCACTGAAGCTTTCTTT; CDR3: CASSYSMSGTEAFF
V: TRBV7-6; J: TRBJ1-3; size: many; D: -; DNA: TGTGCCAGCAGCTTTTCCGGGACACAAAAATTTGGAAACACCATATATTTT; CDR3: CASSFSGTQKFGNTIYF
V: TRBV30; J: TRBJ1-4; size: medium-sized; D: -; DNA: TGTGCCTGGAGATACCCACCTTATCGCAGGGGATTTAATGAAAAACTGTTTTTT; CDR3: CAWRYPPYRRGFNEKLFF
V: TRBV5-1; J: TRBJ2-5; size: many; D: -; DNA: TGCGCCAGCAGCTTGGGGGGCAGGGTGTATGAAGGAGAGACCCAGTACTTC; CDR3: CASSLGGRVYEGETQYF
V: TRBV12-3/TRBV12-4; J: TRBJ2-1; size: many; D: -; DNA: TGTGCCAGCAGTTTAGGTAGCGGCAATTACAATGAGCAGTTCTTC; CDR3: CASSLGSGNYNEQFF
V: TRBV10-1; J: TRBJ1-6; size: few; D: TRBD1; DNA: TGCGCCGGCATTAAAAGGGACAGTAACAAGGGGGGCAATTCACCACTCCACTTT; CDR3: CAGIKRDSNKGGNSPLHF
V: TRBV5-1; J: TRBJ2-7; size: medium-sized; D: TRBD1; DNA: TGCGCCAGCAGCTTGGGGGACAGGGCTACCAACGAGCAGTACTTC; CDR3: CASSLGDRATNEQYF
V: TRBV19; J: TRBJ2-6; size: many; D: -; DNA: TGTGCCAGTAGTATAGGAGCCTCTGGGGCCAACGTCCTGACTTTC; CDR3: CASSIGASGANVLTF
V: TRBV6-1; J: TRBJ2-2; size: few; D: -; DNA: TGTGCCAGTTTCAATTCCAGAAACACCGGGGAGCTGTTTTTT; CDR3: CASFNSRNTGELFF
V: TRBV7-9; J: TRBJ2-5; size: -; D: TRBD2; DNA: TGTGCCAGCAGCGCCCTAGCGGGGTGGCATCAAGAGACCCAGTACTTC; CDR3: CASSALAGWHQETQYF
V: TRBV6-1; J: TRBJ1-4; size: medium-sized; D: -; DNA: TGTGCCAGCAGTTCGCCCGCGTTGGATGAAAAACTGTTTTTT; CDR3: CASSSPALDEKLFF
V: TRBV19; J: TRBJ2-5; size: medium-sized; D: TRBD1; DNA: TGTGCCAGTAGACCGGGACAGGAAGAGACCCAGTACTTC; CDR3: CASRPGQEETQYF
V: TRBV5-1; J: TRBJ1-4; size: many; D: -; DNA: TGCGCCAGCAGCTTAGAGGAGCCTAATGAAAAACTGTTTTTT; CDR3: CASSLEEPNEKLFF
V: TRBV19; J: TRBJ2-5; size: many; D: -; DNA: TGTGCCAGTAGTGTAGGGACAAAAGAGACCCAGTACTTC; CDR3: CASSVGTKETQYF
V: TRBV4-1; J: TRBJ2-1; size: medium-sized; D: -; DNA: TGCGCCAGCAGCCAAGATTTTGGCCTTTACAATGAGCAGTTCTTC; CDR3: CASSQDFGLYNEQFF
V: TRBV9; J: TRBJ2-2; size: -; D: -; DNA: TGTGCCAGCAGCGTAGAGGGGGGTGCCGGGGAGCTGTTTTTT; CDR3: CASSVEGGAGELFF
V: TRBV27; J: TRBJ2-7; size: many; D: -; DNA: TGTGCCAGCAGCGACAGAAGGTACGAGCAGTACTTC; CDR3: CASSDRRYEQYF
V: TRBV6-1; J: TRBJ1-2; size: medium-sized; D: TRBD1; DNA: TGTGCCAGCAGTTCCCGGACAGGGATAGCTAACTATGGCTACACCTTC; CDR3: CASSSRTGIANYGYTF
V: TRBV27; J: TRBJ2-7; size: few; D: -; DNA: TGTGCCAGCAGACCTACGGGACACCGCTCCGAGCAGTACTTC; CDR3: CASRPTGHRSEQYF
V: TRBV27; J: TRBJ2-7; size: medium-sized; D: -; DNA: TGTGCCAGCAGTTCAAGGGGAGTACCCTACGAGCAGTACTTC; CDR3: CASSSRGVPYEQYF
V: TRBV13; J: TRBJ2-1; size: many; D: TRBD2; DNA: TGTGCCAGCAGCTCCGGACTAGGCTACAATGAGCAGTTCTTC; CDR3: CASSSGLGYNEQFF
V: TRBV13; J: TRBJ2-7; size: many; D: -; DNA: TGTGCCAGCAGCTTAAGTACCCCCTACGAGCAGTACTTC; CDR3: CASSLSTPYEQYF
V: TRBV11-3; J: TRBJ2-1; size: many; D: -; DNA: TGTGCCAGCAGCTTAGTTCCAGACGAGCAGTTCTTC; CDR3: CASSLVPDEQFF
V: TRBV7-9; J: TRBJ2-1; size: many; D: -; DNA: TGTGCCAGCAGCCCGGAGGGGGACCTCAGCTCCTACAATGAGCAGTTCTTC; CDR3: CASSPEGDLSSYNEQFF
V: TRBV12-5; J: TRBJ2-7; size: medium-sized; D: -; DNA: TGTGCTAGTGGTTTGGGCAGGGCCTACGAGCAGTACTTC; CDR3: CASGLGRAYEQYF
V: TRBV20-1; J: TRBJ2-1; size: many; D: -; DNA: TGCAGTGCTATTTCGGGATGGTCCTACAATGAGCAGTTCTTC; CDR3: CSAISGWSYNEQFF
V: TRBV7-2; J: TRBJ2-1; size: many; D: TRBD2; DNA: TGTGCCAGCAGCTTCGGACCCCTAGCGGGGCCCTACAATGAGCAGTTCTTC; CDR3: CASSFGPLAGPYNEQFF
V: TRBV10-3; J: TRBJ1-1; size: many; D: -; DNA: TGTGCCATCAGTGAGGTGGTGACGGCGAACACTGAAGCTTTCTTT; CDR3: CAISEVVTANTEAFF
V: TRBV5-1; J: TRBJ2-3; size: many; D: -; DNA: TGCGCCAGCAGCTTGGTATCAGGGGATGGGGCAGATACGCAGTATTTT; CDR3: CASSLVSGDGADTQYF
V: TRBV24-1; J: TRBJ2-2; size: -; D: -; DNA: TGTGCCACCAGCGATTTTGGGGGGGAGCTGTTTTTT; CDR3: CATSDFGGELFF
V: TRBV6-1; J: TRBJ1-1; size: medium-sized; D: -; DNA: TGTGCCAGCAGTTTTTTAGTGGGGGGTGGCACTGAAGCTTTCTTT; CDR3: CASSFLVGGGTEAFF
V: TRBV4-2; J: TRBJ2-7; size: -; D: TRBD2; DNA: TGTGCCAGCAGCCAAGGGATAGCGGGAGGCCACGAGCAGTACTTC; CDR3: CASSQGIAGGHEQYF
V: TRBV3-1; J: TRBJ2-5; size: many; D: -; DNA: TGTGCCAGCAGCTCCGGGGGACAGCTACAAGAGACCCAGTACTTC; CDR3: CASSSGGQLQETQYF
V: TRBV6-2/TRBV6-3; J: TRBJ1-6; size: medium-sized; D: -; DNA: TGTGCCAGCAGTTACAGGGAGAATTCACCCCTCCACTTT; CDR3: CASSYRENSPLHF
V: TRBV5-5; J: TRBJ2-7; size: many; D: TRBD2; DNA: TGTGCCAGCAACCCTGGGGGGGGAACCTACGAGCAGTACTTC; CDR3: CASNPGGGTYEQYF
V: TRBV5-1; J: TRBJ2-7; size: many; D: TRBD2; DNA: TGCGCCAGCAGCCTGACTAGCGGGGGCTACGAGCAGTACTTC; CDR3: CASSLTSGGYEQYF